This T cell receptor (beta chain) was found in a study of shared clonotypes between healthy human individuals (dated by TCRdb to between 2020 and 2021). For context, the study as a whole: The cohort comprised a couple of women and a few men aged 18 to 49 years. To increase sequencing depth and limit assay-specific biases, different laboratories used diverse techniques to prepare libraries and sequence TCR repertoires. Each donor's leukapheresis produced roughly between about 0.9 and 9.5 billion PBMCs. Per donor, three plates each were used for CD4 naive and CD4 memory, two for CD8 naive, and one for CD8 memory. Blood TCR repertoires of five healthy adults were deeply sequenced to estimate repertoire size and the extent of clonotype sharing between individuals.

For the CD8 naive samples, CD45RO-negative cells were positively selected for CCR7, yielding a CD45RA+CCR7+ population from which TemRA cells were excluded. The donors were healthy, HIV-negative adults who had no recently reported acute infections or vaccinations. Only Caucasian adults living in Nashville, Tennessee, USA were represented among the donors. Blood was obtained by leukapheresis, after which PBMCs were separated by Ficoll-Histopaque density gradient centrifugation and cryopreserved in liquid nitrogen vapor phase. Analytical flow cytometry was used to check the purity and quantity of each magnetically sorted T cell population. Each sorted fraction had its genomic DNA isolated and then quantified by UV absorbance on a Nanodrop 2000c. A note on this clone: Its antigen has not been determined. No per-base quality is available; no much larger clone lies one base away. The sample holds other DNA sequences that translate to the same CDR3.

Study-wide findings and limitations: Across four donors, approximately 5% of naive CD4, 3% to 3.5% of naive CD8, roughly 2.2% of memory CD4, and approximately 0.4% of memory CD8 clonotypes were shared. Because the study included only a small number of donors, the genetic and exposure-history diversity represented was limited. Even with the large sequencing depth, rarefaction of the sorted-subset datasets indicated that sequencing was incomplete. Pairwise subsampling indicated that sequencing depth was expected to affect the degree of clonotype sharing among donors. Naive subsets generally had larger estimated clonotype richness than memory subsets did. Clonotypes shared by all four sorted-subset donors showed higher generation probabilities than non-shared clonotypes. Sampling was restricted to blood, and TCR repertoires in tissue are likely to differ from TCR repertoires in blood.

Measured from the cysteine to the phenylalanine, the CDR3 is 11 residues long. Just CDR3 DNA is preserved here, 33 bases in frame from base 1. V is pared back by 4 bases and J by 1 base, with 2 bases lying between the germline termini. CDR1 WSHSY and CDR2 SAAADI were looked up in the germline V gene. Using the deep immunoSEQ assay, multiplex PCR amplified TCR CDR3 regions from genomic DNA. Extracted genomic DNA from each cell subset was distributed evenly across all wells of several immunoSEQ 96-well plates, and each plate was treated as a replicate. For sorted subsets, roughly 200 ng genomic DNA, equal to tens of thousands of T cell genomes, was loaded into each replicate PCR. Purified libraries were quantified with a Qubit 3.0 fluorometer, sized on a Bioanalyzer 2100, and re-quantified with the KAPA Library Quantification kit. Each immunoSEQ 96-well plate was sequenced on its own single-read 150-cycle Illumina NextSeq 550 flow cell. The study's processing was this. Because the immunoSEQ output held only junctional sequences and lacked quality scores, the filtering could not match the filtering applied to full-length reads. Sequences were annotated with PyIR, a Python wrapper for IgBLAST v1.9, using IMGT germline references to assign V/J genes and CDR3. Reads with weak V/J assignments (E-value above 1e-6), missing CDR3, stop codons, out-of-frame junctions, or ambiguous translated residues were removed. V3J clonotypes were defined as sequences sharing the same inferred V gene, J gene, and CDR3 amino acid sequence. Percentage overlap between repertoires was calculated by dividing the number of shared unique clonotypes by the size of the smaller repertoire. Three approaches were used to assess repertoire richness: RTK rarefaction, the Chao1 estimator, and Recon v2.1 estimates of unobserved clonotypes. For all TCRbeta clonotypes obtained by the gDNA method from a handful of donors, generation probabilities were computed with OLGA. The source is immuneACCESS, and TCRdb retained only in-frame sequences with V and J called. Part of the clones is not carried over; for the studies checked, unresolved V genes explain less than half of this, and the remainder is unexplained. V and J calls and clone size are those listed in that table; D and trimming were worked out from the DNA. A total of 500,000 to 700,000 clones appear in this sample, about 95% of them only once. Approximately 0.12% of the sample is in the top ten clones.

The sample was naive CD8+ T cells sorted from blood. Interpreted using the paper, the cell subset or site label stands for: CD45RA+CCR7+. The rearrangement joined TRBV10-2 to TRBJ2-7; the D segment cannot be called with confidence. This TCR came from a woman aged 30 to 39 in good health. The CDR3 in this case is CASSVSYEQYF. The nucleotide sequence is given as TGCGCCAGCAGTGTTTCCTACGAGCAGTACTTC.